Listed below are T cell receptor beta chains from one sample, sequenced in a study of human T cells and chemical hapten exposure. TCRdb passed the RACE reads through MiXCR, listing each CDR3 protein once. The sample holds about 350,000 distinct CDR3 sequences, roughly 6% seen once. Sequenced here: whole blood, sampled in connection with sensitization to the hapten diphenylcyclopropenone (DPC). The receptors come from a woman aged 18-29 years with alopecia areata. Some clones in this sample may be carry-over from other donors' samples. The CDR3 runs from the conserved cysteine through the conserved F or W. D genes are given only for firm matches. Part of the rows lack a size; the others show once, few, many or a class for expanded clones.

V	J	length	D	size	DNA	CDR3
TRBV12-3/TRBV12-4	TRBJ1-1	15	NA	few	TGTGCCAGCAGTTTAGACGGCGGGGTAGGCACTGAAGCTTTCTTT	CASSLDGGVGTEAFF
TRBV20-1	TRBJ2-6	15	NA	NA	TGCAGTGCTAGAGATTCCGGGGTCGGGGCCAACGTCCTGACTTTC	CSARDSGVGANVLTF
TRBV7-8	TRBJ1-2	13	NA	many	TGTGCCAGCAGCACGAGGAGAGAAGGTGGCTACACCTTC	CASSTRREGGYTF
TRBV7-9	TRBJ2-6	18	TRBD1	few	TGTGCCAGCAGCCGGAGGGACAGGGAATCGCCCAGGGCCAACGTCCTGACTTTC	CASSRRDRESPRANVLTF
TRBV20-1	TRBJ1-5	14	NA	few	TGCAGTGCTAGAGATCCCGGATCCAATCAGCCCCAGCATTTT	CSARDPGSNQPQHF
TRBV6-5	TRBJ2-7	14	NA	NA	TGTGCCAGCAGTTACCGCGGGGAGGATTACGAGCAGTACTTC	CASSYRGEDYEQYF
TRBV7-2	TRBJ1-2	11	NA	few	TGTGCCAGCAGCTTTCACTATGGCTACACCTTC	CASSFHYGYTF
TRBV18	TRBJ1-5	14	NA	many	TGTGCCAGCTCACAGGGAATTAGCAATCAGCCCCAGCATTTT	CASSQGISNQPQHF
TRBV7-2	TRBJ2-6	18	NA	many	TGTGCCAGCAGCCCTTTCGGTCCCCTTAGCTCTGGGGCCAACGTCCTGACTTTC	CASSPFGPLSSGANVLTF
TRBV27	TRBJ2-2	13	NA	few	TGTGCCAGCAGTTATTCAGATCCCGGGGAGCTGTTTTTT	CASSYSDPGELFF
TRBV6-5	TRBJ1-2	15	NA	many	TGTGCCAGCAGTTACTCAACCTTAGCTAACTATGGCTACACCTTC	CASSYSTLANYGYTF
TRBV10-3	TRBJ2-1	13	NA	NA	TGTGCCATCAGTGCGATTCCTGGCAATGAGCAGTTCTTC	CAISAIPGNEQFF
TRBV7-3	TRBJ1-1	13	TRBD1	few	TGTGCCAGCAGTGACAGGGGGGACACTGAAGCTTTCTTT	CASSDRGDTEAFF
TRBV27	TRBJ1-1	15	TRBD1	many	TGTGCCAGCGGAAGACAGGGGGCGTCGGGAACTGAAGCTTTCTTT	CASGRQGASGTEAFF
TRBV7-8	TRBJ1-5	15	NA	few	TGTGCCAGCAGCGATACCCTCCAGGGGTACCAGCCCCAGCATTTT	CASSDTLQGYQPQHF
TRBV5-1	TRBJ1-1	15	NA	few	TGCGCCAGCAGCTTGGGAACAGGGCGGGGTACTGAAGCTTTCTTT	CASSLGTGRGTEAFF
TRBV29-1	TRBJ2-7	13	NA	many	TGCAGCGTTGTTACAGGTTACTCCTACGAGCAGTACTTC	CSVVTGYSYEQYF
TRBV29-1	TRBJ1-5	14	NA	medium-sized	TGCAGCGTTGGTTCAGGGAGTAGCAATCAGCCCCAGCATTTT	CSVGSGSSNQPQHF
TRBV5-6	TRBJ1-1	17	TRBD1	many	TGTGCCAGCAGCCCCGGGACAGGGGGCCGGATGAACACTGAAGCTTTCTTT	CASSPGTGGRMNTEAFF
TRBV2	TRBJ2-4	13	NA	few	TGTGCCAGCAGTGAAACTGGCGGCAACATTCAGTACTTC	CASSETGGNIQYF
TRBV28	TRBJ1-4	12	NA	few	TGTGCCAGCAGTGGATGGGGAGAAAAACTGTTTTTT	CASSGWGEKLFF
TRBV13	TRBJ1-1	17	NA	many	TGTGCCAGCAGCTTATCGGTCCACGCACGTGTGAACACTGAAGCTTTCTTT	CASSLSVHARVNTEAFF
TRBV6-5	TRBJ1-1	15	NA	NA	TGTGCCAGCAGTTACGGTATTAGGGGATGGACTGAAGCTTTCTTT	CASSYGIRGWTEAFF
TRBV11-2	TRBJ2-5	15	NA	many	TGTGCCAGCAGCCCAGCGGGACACCTCCAAGAGACCCAGTACTTC	CASSPAGHLQETQYF
TRBV9	TRBJ1-1	13	NA	few	TGTGCCAGCAGCCAGACATGGGACACTGAAGCTTTCTTT	CASSQTWDTEAFF
TRBV20-1	TRBJ2-6	19	NA	NA	TGCAGTGCTAGAGAACCATCAGGGGCAGGGCTCTCTGGGGCCAACGTCCTGACTTTC	CSAREPSGAGLSGANVLTF
TRBV3-1	TRBJ1-1	15	NA	many	TGTGCCAGCAGCCAACACGCAGGGGCGAACACTGAAGCTTTCTTT	CASSQHAGANTEAFF
TRBV12-3/TRBV12-4	TRBJ2-3	15	TRBD1	few	TGTGCCAGCAGTCGACGGGGACAGGGGAAAGATACGCAGTATTTT	CASSRRGQGKDTQYF
TRBV7-7	TRBJ2-7	15	NA	few	TGTGCTAGCAGCCACGTCCCGGGACCCATGTACGAGCAGTACTTC	CASSHVPGPMYEQYF
TRBV12-3/TRBV12-4	TRBJ2-1	14	TRBD1	few	TGTGCCAGCACCTGGTTGACAGGGTATAATGAGCAGTTCTTC	CASTWLTGYNEQFF
TRBV20-1	TRBJ2-1	16	TRBD2	few	TGCAGTGCTCTTACCGGGACTAGCGGGGGGCTGGATGAGCAGTTCTTC	CSALTGTSGGLDEQFF
TRBV3-1	TRBJ2-7	20	TRBD2	many	TGTGCCAGCAGCCAATCGTACAAGGGTTCCGTGCGGGGGAACCCAGCCAAGCAGTACTTC	CASSQSYKGSVRGNPAKQYF
TRBV7-9	TRBJ2-4	14	NA	NA	TGTGCCAGCAGCGACCGGGCCCCCAAAAACATTCAGTACTTC	CASSDRAPKNIQYF
TRBV24-1	TRBJ1-5	16	NA	few	TGTGCCACCAGTGACTCGGACACCGGGGGAGGCCAGCCCCAGCATTTT	CATSDSDTGGGQPQHF